This TCR beta chain was recovered during a study of OX40 agonist ivuxolimab in advanced cancers. Across the study: Recorded diagnoses for dose-escalation patients were hepatocellular carcinoma, melanoma, renal cell or head and neck cancer.

This clone has just one count. Its antigen is currently unknown. The same CDR3 is also encoded by other DNA sequences in this sample. The study, taken as a whole, reports: There was clonal expansion of CD4+ and CD8+ blood T cells by week 6 at 0.1 to 3.0 mg/kg. CD8+ T cells showed, on average, more clonal expansion than CD4+ cells.

This CDR3 has 10 amino acids. Germline V lookup: CDR1 SNHLY, CDR2 FYNNEI. The ends were cut back, 6 bases at V and 7 bases at J, with 4 bases in the middle. TCRdb keeps only in-frame clones here, not all; method: immunoSEQ multiplex PCR. The sample holds about 100,000 clones, approximately 90% seen once. The TCR comes from an adult with an advanced solid tumor such as melanoma, head and neck, liver or kidney cancer. This chain joins TRBV2 and TRBJ2-1; no clear D. Sequenced material: CD4+ or CD8+ T cells sorted from blood, taken in a trial of the OX40 agonist ivuxolimab. CDR3 in DNA: TGTGCCAGCAGGGGGAATGAGCAGTTCTTC. Translating gives CASRGNEQFF.